A single count supports the clone carrying this T cell receptor beta chain. The data belong to a study of blood T cell repertoires in COVID-19. The protocol was immunoSEQ multiplex PCR, while the TCRdb copy is restricted to in-frame clones and leaves out a portion. This table has roughly 230,000 clones, approximately 83% appearing once. The trim removed 6 bases at V and 4 bases at J, leaving 6 bases unmatched. CDR3 length equals 14 residues. Looked up from germline, CDR1 is MNHEY and CDR2 is SVGAGI. The sample was PBMCs or T cells enriched from blood (not recorded which). The chain has TRBV6-5 and TRBJ1-1; 9 bases agree with TRBD1. This clonotype was obtained from a woman aged 55 to 70 who had recovered from COVID-19. CDR3 amino acids: CASRKQGAGTEAFF. The DNA for the CDR3 is TGTGCCAGCAGGAAACAGGGGGCTGGCACTGAAGCTTTCTTT.